These 25 T cell receptor beta chains were sequenced from one sample in a study of CD8+CD57+ T cells in acquired aplastic anemia. Using genomic DNA as the template, TCR beta VDJ and CDR3 profiling was carried out. Each CDR3 protein gets one entry after TCRdb re-called the reads with MiXCR. This table holds 90,000 to 150,000 distinct CDR3 sequences, approximately 50% found once. CD8+CD57+ cell expansion had been shown by flow cytometry in patients chosen for sequencing. Sequenced: sorted CD4+, CD8+, or CD8+CD57+ T cells (not recorded which) from PBMCs. These receptors were taken from a human donor with aplastic anemia.

The table lists this clonotype with many counts. The CDR3 DNA reads TGCAGTGCTAGGGTCTTCGGCCTAGCGGGGGGGCGATCTATCAATGAGCAGTATTTT. This translates into CSARVFGLAGGRSINEQYF. The rearrangement links TRBV20-1 to TRBJ2-3; 12 positions match TRBD2. Germline V gene sequence: CDR1 DFQATT, CDR2 SNEGSKA (reference sequence). Losses at the gene ends were 3 bases for V and 11 bases for J; bases not matched to a gene: 24. This CDR3 has 19 residues.

In its sample, this clonotype was seen many times. The chain links TRBV12-3 or TRBV12-4 to TRBJ2-2; D ambiguous. V was cut by 3 bases and J by 0 bases, with 11 bases left in between. This CDR3 has 16 amino acids. The CDR3 DNA follows: TGTGCCAGCAGTTTCGCCCGGGTAGCGAACACCGGGGAGCTGTTTTTT. Translated, it gives CASSFARVANTGELFF.

In its sample, this clonotype was seen a few times. V gene TRBV15 combines with J gene TRBJ2-3; no clear D. This CDR3 has 12 residues. With 0 bases removed from V and 8 bases from J, the gap between germline ends came to 6 bases. Germline-derived CDR1 and CDR2 are LNHNV and YYDKDF (reference sequence). CDR3 sequence (DNA): TGTGCCACCAGCAGAGATCGCAGTACGCAGTATTTT. This encodes CATSRDRSTQYF.

This chain connects TRBV6-4 to TRBJ2-7; D might be TRBD2 (6 bases). Germline CDR1 MRHNA, CDR2 SNTAGT. V gave up 5 bases and J gave up 7 bases, with 18 bases separating them. The CDR3 contains 14 residues. The CDR3 DNA reads as TGTGCCAGCAGTTACGGGCCGGGACTTCGAGAGCAGTACTTC. This gives the protein CASSYGPGLREQYF.

This clonotype is a singleton in its sample. This rearrangement joins TRBV7-9 to TRBJ1-6, with D hard to call. The CDR3 spans 12 residues. The V end was cut by 3 bases, the J end by 13 bases, with 10 bases between. Germline CDR1 and CDR2: SEHNR and FQNEAQ (reference sequence). In DNA form, the CDR3 reads TGTGCCAGCAGCTTCAGACAAGATCCCCTCCACTTT. This codes for CASSFRQDPLHF.

The chain uses TRBV27 and TRBJ1-2, with no clear D. Per germline, CDR1 MNHEY and CDR2 SMNVEV (reference sequence). With 5 bases removed from V and 7 bases from J, the gap between germline ends came to 14 bases. The CDR3 contains 13 residues. CDR3 nucleotide sequence: TGTGCCAGCAGTAGCGGGTTTTTGGGTGGCTACACCTTC. This gives the protein CASSSGFLGGYTF.

The chain links TRBV2 to TRBJ2-5; D is unresolved. Germline V gene lookup returns CDR1 SNHLY and CDR2 FYNNEI. The V end was cut by 8 bases, the J end by 5 bases, with 9 bases between. The CDR3 has 11 residues. CDR3 sequence (DNA): TGTGCCAGCGACCTTGTGGAGACCCAGTACTTC. Its protein product is CASDLVETQYF. Supplemented by reference TRBV2 and TRBJ2-5, the full variable domain reads EPEVTQTPSHQVTQMGQEVILRCVPISNHLYFYWYRQILGQKVEFLVSFYNNEISEKSEIFDDQFSVERPDGSNFTLKIRSTKLEDSAMYFCASDLVETQYFGPGTRLLVL.

The V gene is TRBV19, the J gene TRBJ1-4; 7 bases agree with TRBD1. The germline V gene has CDR1 LNHDA and CDR2 SQIVND (reference sequence). Trimming at V came to 5 bases and at J to 8 bases, leaving 11 bases not matched to a gene. The CDR3 is 15 residues long. CDR3 sequence: CASSSSGGSREKLFF. Written as DNA, the CDR3 is TGTGCCAGTAGTTCCTCAGGGGGATCGAGGGAAAAACTGTTTTTT.

This chain joins TRBV20-1 and TRBJ2-7; 7 positions match TRBD1. The V gene's germline CDR1 is DFQATT and CDR2 SNEGSKA (reference sequence). CDR3 length equals 16 residues. The J segment lost 3 bases and the V segment lost 0 bases, leaving 11 bases of the junction unmatched. The CDR3 coding sequence is TGCAGTGCTAGAGATCCAGGGGGAGCCAAGCTCTACGAGCAGTACTTC. Translating it yields CSARDPGGAKLYEQYF.

This rearrangement joins TRBV15 to TRBJ1-2; D is ambiguous. V shed 7 bases and J shed 2 bases, with 17 bases lying between them. CDR3 length equals 15 residues. Per germline, CDR1 LNHNV and CDR2 YYDKDF (reference sequence). In nucleotides, the CDR3 is TGTGCCACCACCCCAGGCGGAGATGGGAACTATGGCTACACCTTC. This translates into CATTPGGDGNYGYTF. Supplemented by reference TRBV15 and TRBJ1-2, the full variable domain reads DAMVIQNPRYQVTQFGKPVTLSCSQTLNHNVMYWYQQKSSQAPKLLFHYYDKDFNNEADTPDNFQSRRPNTSFCFLDIRSPGLGDTAMYLCATTPGGDGNYGYTFGSGTRLTVV.

The chain recombines TRBV13 with TRBJ2-3; D gene ambiguous. This CDR3 is built from 15 residues. Germline loops: CDR1 PRHDT, CDR2 FYEKMQ (reference sequence). V dropped 3 bases and J dropped 4 bases, with 14 bases sitting between them. This chain's CDR3 is CASSFGDPYSDTQYF. The CDR3 DNA reads as TGTGCCAGCAGCTTCGGAGACCCGTACTCAGATACGCAGTATTTT.

V gene TRBV2 combines with J gene TRBJ1-1; D unclear. V lost 10 bases, J lost 1 base, and 10 bases lay in between. Germline loops: CDR1 SNHLY, CDR2 FYNNEI. The CDR3 is 12 amino acids. CDR3 coding DNA: TGTGCCAACCCTGGGCGGAACACTGAAGCTTTCTTT. Its protein product is CANPGRNTEAFF.

This chain connects TRBV10-3 to TRBJ1-1, with 7 bases fitting TRBD1. The germline CDR1 and CDR2 sequences are ENHRY and SYGVKD. Unmatched junction bases numbered 6, after V lost 10 bases and J lost 1 base. This CDR3 spans 13 amino acids. The CDR3, as DNA: TGTGCCACCGCGGGACAGCAGAACACTGAAGCTTTCTTT. Its translation is CATAGQQNTEAFF.

This clonotype was seen ten or more times. This chain connects TRBV19 to TRBJ2-7; 8 nucleotides line up with TRBD2. This CDR3 region has 15 residues. V lost 1 base and J lost 0; bases outside the gene matches: 2. From germline, CDR1 is LNHDA and CDR2 SQIVND (reference sequence). The CDR3 reads CASSIVTSGSYEQYF. CDR3 bases: TGTGCCAGTAGTATAGTCACTAGCGGCTCCTACGAGCAGTACTTC.

This clonotype was observed a single time. V usage is TRBV7-7 and J usage is TRBJ2-7, with TRBD1 matching over 11 bases. Germline-derived CDR1 and CDR2 are SSHAT and FNYEAQ (reference sequence). The CDR3 loop spans 14 amino acids. V shed 5 bases and J 7 bases; nucleotides not matched to a gene: 7. The chain's CDR3 is CASSQDRGQGEQYF. CDR3 DNA: TGTGCCAGCAGCCAGGACAGGGGGCAGGGGGAGCAGTACTTC.

V usage is TRBV11-2 and J usage is TRBJ1-1, with D tentatively TRBD1 (5 bases). This CDR3 is 13 amino acids long. V was trimmed by 1 base and J by 3 bases, leaving 6 bases between them. Germline V gene lookup returns CDR1 SGHAT and CDR2 FQNNGV. CDR3 bases: TGTGCCAGCAGCTTAGTCAGGGACACTGAAGCTTTCTTT. It codes for CASSLVRDTEAFF. Full variable domain (rest looked up from reference TRBV11-2 and TRBJ1-1): EAGVAQSPRYKIIEKRQSVAFWCNPISGHATLYWYQQILGQGPKLLIQFQNNGVVDDSQLPKDRFSAERLKGVDSTLKIQPAKLEDSAVYLCASSLVRDTEAFFGQGTRLTVV.

This chain connects TRBV2 to TRBJ2-7, with a weak D call TRBD1 (6 bases). The CDR3 length is 15 residues. CDR1 is SNHLY, CDR2 FYNNEI, per germline. The germline V and J ends were trimmed by 3 bases and 0 bases, with 12 bases remaining between them. As DNA, the CDR3 is TGTGCCAGCAGTGATCCGTTGACAGGCTCCTACGAGCAGTACTTC. This gives the protein CASSDPLTGSYEQYF. The full variable domain, in which reference TRBV2 and TRBJ2-7 provide the parts outside the CDR3, is EPEVTQTPSHQVTQMGQEVILRCVPISNHLYFYWYRQILGQKVEFLVSFYNNEISEKSEIFDDQFSVERPDGSNFTLKIRSTKLEDSAMYFCASSDPLTGSYEQYFGPGTRLTVT.

V gene TRBV14 combines with J gene TRBJ2-7; tentatively, D is TRBD2 (5 bases). The germline CDR1 and CDR2 sequences are SGHDN and FVKESK. The CDR3 totals 13 residues. The V gene lost 4 bases and the J gene lost 6 bases, with 13 bases spanning the gap. CDR3 sequence reads: CASSRGSAGEQYF. CDR3 DNA: TGTGCCAGCAGCCGAGGGTCCGCGGGCGAGCAGTACTTC.

This rearrangement joins TRBV2 to TRBJ2-7; the match to TRBD2 covers 8 bases. J gave up 7 bases and V 6 bases, and 8 bases lay outside the gene matches. Per the germline V gene, CDR1 is SNHLY and CDR2 is FYNNEI. This CDR3 is 13 amino acids long. The CDR3 reads CASSPLRGGEQYF. The CDR3 DNA reads as TGTGCCAGCAGCCCCCTCCGGGGGGGAGAGCAGTACTTC.

This rearrangement joins TRBV9 to TRBJ2-1, with D uncertain. CDR1 and CDR2 (germline): SGDLS, YYNGEE. The CDR3 has 12 amino acids. V was clipped by 4 bases and J by 4 bases, with 6 bases between them. The CDR3 DNA is TGTGCCAGCAGCTCTGGTTACAATGAGCAGTTCTTC. Its translation: CASSSGYNEQFF.

The genes are TRBV2 and TRBJ2-5; D is tentatively TRBD1 or TRBD2 (5 bases each). Germline CDR1 and CDR2: SNHLY and FYNNEI. V was shortened by 8 bases and J by 5 bases, with 21 bases between the two germline ends. The CDR3 sequence is 15 residues long. The CDR3 loop reads CASSGLGRVEETQYF. The CDR3 DNA follows: TGTGCCAGCTCTGGGCTGGGACGGGTGGAGGAGACCCAGTACTTC.

This sequence joins TRBV10-3 and TRBJ2-1, with TRBD2 identical over 15 bases. In germline, CDR1 is ENHRY, CDR2 SYGVKD. The length of the CDR3 is 17 residues. V lost 6 bases, J lost 7 bases, and 10 bases stayed unmatched. In nucleotides, the CDR3 is TGTGCCATCAGAATGGGACTAGCGGGAGGATCGAGGAATGAGCAGTTCTTC. It yields the protein CAIRMGLAGGSRNEQFF.

The gene calls are TRBV29-1 and TRBJ1-1; possible D gene TRBD1, 5 bases. Looked up from germline, CDR1 is SQVTM and CDR2 is ANQGSEA. This CDR3 is built from 13 residues. Trimming shortened V by 7 bases and J by 5 bases, and 17 bases separated the two germline ends. The CDR3, as DNA: TGCAGCGAGAGAACTCAGGGAAGGACTGAAGCTTTCTTT. Translating it yields CSERTQGRTEAFF.

A few counts support this clonotype. CDR3 protein: CASSRTVFETQYF. CDR3 in DNA: TGTGCCAGCAGCCGGACAGTTTTTGAGACCCAGTACTTC. The genes are TRBV7-3 and TRBJ2-5, with a possible D match to TRBD1 (6 bases). CDR1 is SGHTA, CDR2 FQGTGA, per germline. Trimming pared 5 bases from V and 5 bases from J, leaving 12 bases between. This CDR3 contains 13 residues.

This chain connects TRBV5-4 to TRBJ1-6; weak D call: TRBD1 (5 bases). The V gene lost 2 bases and the J gene lost 6 bases, with 18 bases spanning the gap. Germline V lookup: CDR1 SGHNT, CDR2 YYREEE (reference sequence). The CDR3 runs to 17 residues. CDR3 in amino acids: CASSFGTEKTLNSPLHF. CDR3 DNA: TGTGCCAGCAGCTTTGGGACGGAGAAGACCCTTAATTCACCCCTCCACTTT.